What follows are 5 T cell receptor beta chains derived from one specimen sequenced in a study of T-cell memory formation after mild COVID-19. Via MiXCR, TCRdb re-called the 5' RACE reads, giving one row per CDR3 protein. The sample has hundreds of thousands of distinct CDR3 sequences, roughly a sixth seen once; the top ten hold less than 10%. Sequencing was carried out using PBMCs or a T cell subset sorted from them (not recorded which). The origin of the receptors is an adult woman who had mild COVID-19 (a few samples of this study predate the infection). Cell type and time point are not known.

V is TRBV7-9 and J is TRBJ2-7; possible D gene TRBD1, 6 bases. This CDR3 has 16 amino acids. Germline V gene sequence: CDR1 SEHNR, CDR2 FQNEAQ (reference sequence). V lost 5 bases and J lost 2, with 19 bases in between. This chain's CDR3 is CASSRSPPGETYEQYF. In DNA, the CDR3 is TGTGCCAGCAGCAGGAGCCCCCCAGGGGAGACCTACGAGCAGTACTTC. Full variable domain (remainder filled in from reference TRBV7-9 and TRBJ2-7): DTGVSQNPRHKITKRGQNVTFRCDPISEHNRLYWYRQTLGQGPEFLTYFQNEAQLEKSRLLSDRFSAERPKGSFSTLEIQRTEQGDSAMYLCASSRSPPGETYEQYFGPGTRLTVT.

This clonotype was seen a handful of times. The genes are TRBV6-5 and TRBJ1-1; the D gene is possibly TRBD1 (6 bases). The CDR3 is 17 residues long. Trimming took off 0 bases at V and 6 bases at J, with 20 bases between the two ends. Germline CDR1 and CDR2: MNHEY and SVGAGI. This chain's CDR3 is CASSYSSMVFWTAEAFF. The CDR3 DNA is TGTGCCAGCAGTTACTCGTCTATGGTATTTTGGACAGCTGAAGCTTTCTTT.

This clonotype has a handful of counts. This chain connects TRBV6-5 to TRBJ1-1; the D is unclear. Looked up from germline, CDR1 is MNHEY and CDR2 is SVGAGI. The V end lost 2 bases, the J end lost 1 base, and 5 bases lay between the germline ends. The CDR3 is 13 residues long. In DNA, the CDR3 is TGTGCCAGCAGTTACGGATGGAACACTGAAGCTTTCTTT. Amino acids: CASSYGWNTEAFF.

The chain combines TRBV24-1 with TRBJ2-1; a weak D match, TRBD2 (6 bases). Germline V gives CDR1 KGHDR, CDR2 SFDVKD. The CDR3 has 16 residues. With 6 bases removed from V and 1 base from J, the gap between germline ends came to 15 bases. Here the CDR3 reads CATSSWRAGSYNEQFF. The CDR3 DNA is TGTGCCACCAGTTCGTGGAGGGCTGGTTCCTACAATGAGCAGTTCTTC.

Only a few counts were recorded for this clonotype. The genes are TRBV5-4 and TRBJ2-1, with D maybe TRBD1 (6 bases). V gave up 1 base and J gave up 10 bases, with 12 bases separating them. Germline CDR1 SGHNT, CDR2 YYREEE (reference sequence). The CDR3 runs 13 residues. CDR3 loop: CASSLSSQGEQFF. CDR3 sequence (DNA): TGTGCCAGCAGCTTGTCTAGCCAGGGGGAGCAGTTCTTC.